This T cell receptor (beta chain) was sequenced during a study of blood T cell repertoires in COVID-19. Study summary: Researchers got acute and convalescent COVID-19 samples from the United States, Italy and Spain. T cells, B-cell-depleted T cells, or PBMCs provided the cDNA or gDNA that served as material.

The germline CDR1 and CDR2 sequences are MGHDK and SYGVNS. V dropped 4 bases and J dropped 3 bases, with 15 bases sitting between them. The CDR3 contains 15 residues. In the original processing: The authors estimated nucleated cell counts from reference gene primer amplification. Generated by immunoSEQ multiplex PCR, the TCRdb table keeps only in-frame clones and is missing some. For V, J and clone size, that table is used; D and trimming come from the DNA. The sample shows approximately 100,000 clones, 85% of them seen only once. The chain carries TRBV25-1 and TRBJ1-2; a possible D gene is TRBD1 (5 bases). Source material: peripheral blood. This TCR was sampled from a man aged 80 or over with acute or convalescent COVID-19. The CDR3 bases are TGTGCCAGCAGTGCCAGGGCCAACTTGGACTATGGCTACACCTTC. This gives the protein CASSARANLDYGYTF.